The TCR beta chain under discussion was sequenced for a study of stem cell transplantation in POMP-related autoinflammatory disease (dated by TCRdb to the early 2020s). Background on the whole study: The study hypothesis was that defective thymoproteasomes impair MHC class I-dependent CD8+ T-cell differentiation and positive selection, which skews the TRB repertoire. After transplant, DNA chimerism analysis showed 100% donor engraftment of neutrophils and platelets through one year. Prior to transplant, the patients had CD4+ naive T-cell skewing, low CD8+ T-cell proportions, and decreased T-cell cytokine secretion. To find out how POMP deficiency affects T-cell receptor beta repertoire diversity and CDR3 characteristics, high-throughput TRB sequencing was used.

Sample time point, as interpreted from the label and publication: after hematopoietic stem cell transplant. PRAID featured prominent immunodeficiency alongside autoinflammation. Before TRB sequencing, T-cell subsets (conventional T cells, CD8+ T cells, regulatory T cells, T follicular helper cells) were sorted. At the junction V is shortened by 1 base and J by 0 bases, with 6 bases in between. From the germline V gene, CDR1 is SGHNT and CDR2 is YENEEA. From its cysteine to its phenylalanine, the CDR3 spans 15 amino acids. Left in the record is the CDR3 DNA by itself, 45 bases read in frame from the first base. The protocol used for the library was the immunoSEQ multiplex PCR assay. The authors' analysis ran thus. Shannon entropy, which takes clonal size distribution into account, was used to quantify repertoire diversity. Clonotype distribution inequality was measured with the Gini-Simpson index (Simpson_1-D). Drawn from immuneACCESS, this table holds only the in-frame rearrangements with V and J called that TCRdb kept. Clones are partly lost; checked studies trace under half to an unresolved V gene and leave the rest unexplained. D and trimming come from the DNA, and the V and J calls and clone size come from that table. The sample table shows 8,500 to 10,000 clones, and roughly 77% are seen once. Of the sample, approximately 4.4% falls within the top ten clones.

For this clone: No antigen is known for it. It has no much larger one-base neighbor in the sample; base qualities were not kept.

Study-wide findings and limitations: In PRAID patients, the trend toward lower diversity and increased clonality reached statistical significance only for regulatory T cells. Across all analyzed T-cell subsets, PRAID patients showed a trend toward higher clonality and lower TRB diversity. A restricted number of unique TRB V-J gene pairings was observed in PRAID patients.

The origin of this receptor is a human patient with POMP-related autoinflammation and immune dysregulation (PRAID). Where a transplant has occurred, the graft donor may have supplied some of the T cells. The sample was CD4+ T cells from PBMCs, taken after stem cell transplantation. The V and J genes are TRBV11-3 and TRBJ2-2; the D segment cannot be called with confidence. The sequence in DNA is TGTGCCAGCAGCTTAGCTGGGACGAACACCGGGGAGCTGTTTTTT. Its translation is CASSLAGTNTGELFF.